This paragraph reports one T cell receptor (beta chain). The clone's antigen remains unknown. The read ends 3 residues shy of where the CDR3 ends; the end is completed using the germline J gene. For sequencing, equivalent amounts of genomic DNA were input from CVID and control samples. For every sample, a 60 bp segment covering the rearranged TCRbeta CDR3 region was amplified and then sequenced. TCRbeta amplification used the immunoSEQ assay, a bias-corrected multiplex PCR with high-throughput sequencing. As for the authors' bioinformatics: Each unique nucleotide sequence was treated as a clone and annotated with V, D and J genes, copy number and frequency. Sequences were labeled productive if in frame, and non-productive if out of frame or containing stop codons. As previously described, clonality was calculated on the basis of Shannon's entropy. The predicted amino acid sequences of productive clones were used to derive mean CDR3 Kyte-Doolittle hydropathy. Hierarchical clustering of scaled V gene usage was performed with the R hclust function using Manhattan distance and complete linkage. Clone sharing by CDR3 amino acid sequence was assessed by resampling 12 repertoires per group over 100 rounds. The repertoires were searched for about 70 published EBV-specific and roughly 240 published CMV-specific TCRbeta sequences. Analysis left out a couple of CVID samples that produced under 10,000 sequences, so 42 CVID repertoires remained. TCRdb carries this immuneACCESS record with in-frame sequences only. Its versions omit some clonotypes, under half of them owing to an unresolved V gene in the studies checked, with the rest unexplained. V, J and clone size reflect that table, while D and trimming were determined from the DNA. The sample features fewer than 15,000 clones, and none is a singleton. The ten largest make up approximately 7.7% of the sample.

From the germline V gene, CDR1 is SGHTA and CDR2 is FQGNSA. The cysteine opens and the phenylalanine closes a CDR3 of 15 amino acids. The CDR3 was read in part: 36 bases, with the frame set at base 1. V and J lose 1 base and 0 bases, and a span of 7 bases separates them. This sample is drawn from a study of T cell clonality in common variable immunodeficiency (dated by TCRdb to the mid-2010s). Study-wide conclusions, independent of this receptor: Reportedly, TCRbeta sequences from CVID had fewer deletions and N-nucleotide insertions, and highly modified clones with 13 or more V deletions were absent from CVID. Patient heterogeneity within the CVID cohort put limits on correlating repertoire features with clinical complications. Although equal DNA input was used, an average of approximately 82,000 unique sequences per sample was obtained for controls, compared with 30,000 to 35,000 for CVID samples. Compared with healthy controls, CVID subjects showed increased TCRbeta clonality (t-test p = 0.018), a feature most characteristic of about a third of subjects. The authors noted that sequencing repertoires of T cell subpopulations would be needed to clarify what caused the increased clonality in CVID. Fewer TCRbeta clones were shared among CVID subjects than among healthy controls (p < 0.0001).

Standard criteria, namely reduction of serum IgG, IgA and/or IgM below the normal range together with specific antibody deficiency, were applied for the diagnosis of CVID. There were around 44 subjects in the CVID group (about 29 male and roughly 15 female), ranging in age from roughly 8 to 64 years, with a mean age of 40. Most of the CVID patients and most of the healthy controls were of Caucasian heritage. All CVID subjects had received replacement immunoglobulin therapy for at least one year at the time of study participation. At blood collection, none of the CVID subjects was ill or on immunomodulatory or immunosuppressive medication. From each donor, roughly 5 to 9 ml of heparinized peripheral whole blood was collected. Genomic DNA from adults with common variable immune deficiency (CVID) and from healthy adult controls was the source for sequencing TCRbeta CDR3 repertoires. Diluted blood was density-centrifuged over Hypaque 1077 or Ficoll-Paque to isolate peripheral blood mononuclear cells. Genomic DNA was obtained from unsorted mononuclear cells using either Qiagen column purification or a centrifugation-based method.

The specimen was peripheral blood mononuclear cells. This clonotype was sampled from a human donor with common variable immunodeficiency. In this chain, TRBV7-2 is recombined with TRBJ1-5; no confident D gene assignment can be made. The CDR3 has the sequence CASSLVEGSNQPQHF. The sequenced part of the CDR3 DNA is TGTGCCAGCAGCTTAGTGGAGGGTAGCAATCAGCCC.